This TCR beta chain is drawn from a study of CD8 T cells in ankylosing spondylitis. Notes on the study in general: A motif in TCR beta, a set of eight highly homologous variants, appeared characteristic of ankylosing spondylitis blood.

Details on this clonotype: The antigen remains undetermined.

Germline V gene data show CDR1 as SGHKS and CDR2 as YYEKEE (reference sequence). V was cut by 4 bases and J by 4 bases, with 17 bases left in between. This CDR3 has 15 residues. Scientists made TCR beta libraries using quantitative 5'-RACE with molecular barcodes. TCRdb passed the 5' RACE reads through MiXCR, listing each CDR3 protein once. The data contain fewer than 650,000 distinct CDR3 sequences, roughly 13% of them singletons. Sequencing was performed on blood, either unsorted or a sorted T cell fraction (not recorded which). The chain is built from TRBV5-5 and TRBJ1-2; D perhaps matches TRBD1 (6 bases). The origin of this receptor is a male donor with ankylosing spondylitis. The CDR3 bases are TGTGCCAGCAGCCGACAGACAGGTAGTGGCTATGGCTACACCTTC. Translated: CASSRQTGSGYGYTF.